The TCR beta chain under discussion was sequenced for a study of identical twins (TCRdb year 2016). Study-level background: The study deep-sequenced TCR alpha and beta repertoires from monozygotic twins, unrelated adults of various ages and cord blood to test whether fetal clonotypes persist. Replicate twin experiments were performed at different times using different library preparation protocols to rule out contamination.

In its sample, this clonotype was seen a few times. The antigen it recognizes is unknown. Base qualities were left out, and no much larger clone turns up one base away. To prepare the library, 5' RACE was applied. TCRdb records Illumina HiSeq 2000 as the sequencer. A universal primer binding site was introduced by template switching, and a unique molecular identifier was present in the final cDNA, enabling accurate counting of TCR cDNA molecules. First-strand cDNA for TCR alpha and beta chains was synthesized from specific primers in the conserved constant-segment region. To control for contamination, each cDNA library was double barcoded with a SMART-Mk sample barcode plus Illumina barcodes. Two successive PCR steps introduced TruSeq adapter sequences along with Illumina sample barcodes. TCR alpha and beta cDNA libraries were sequenced on the Illumina HiSeq platform with custom primers. As for the authors' bioinformatics: MiGEC processed the raw reads to extract unique molecular identifiers, while MiXCR was used to determine the CDR3 positions. Recombination models were inferred per individual with the repgenHMM and IGoR tools using an EM algorithm. Shared clonotypes were analyzed with the tcR package in R, and sharing was normalized by the product of cloneset sizes. To study raw recombination free of thymic and clonal selection effects, out-of-frame nonproductive sequences were analyzed. The raw public data were reprocessed by TCRdb itself: fastp quality trimming at Q25, MiXCR clonotype calling, in-frame beta chains only. Rows matching on CDR3 protein sequence are summarized as one entry with the most common DNA and genes. For this entry, the V and J calls and clone size follow TCRdb and not the study's own pipeline. The sample table shows under 400,000 distinct CDR3 sequences, and 9% are seen once. The ten largest account for roughly 8.7% of the sample.

Spanning cysteine to phenylalanine, the CDR3 consists of 15 amino acids. Just the 45-base CDR3 DNA is kept, in frame starting at base 1. Per the germline V gene, KGHDR is the CDR1 and SFDVKD is the CDR2. V sheds 4 bases and J sheds 0 bases, leaving 9 bases between their ends. All donors were healthy Caucasians. Three unrelated non-twin adults were also sequenced: a male aged 18 to 30, a male aged 50 to 59 and a female aged 50 to 59. Miltenyi CD45RO+ enrichment and human naive T-cell isolation kits were used to isolate memory (CD45RO+) and naive T cells from PBMC. Broader findings and caveats from the paper: In monozygotic twins, out-of-frame TCR alpha sharing was systematically underestimated by recombination models, although the models agreed with sharing between unrelated individuals. Because the same donors could not be followed over many years, conclusions were based on cross-sectional statistical analysis. Zero-insertion analyses could be partly confounded by invariant T cells such as MAIT and iNKT, though diverse VJ usage argued against such confounding for most clonotypes. Compared with coincidental sharing between unrelated individuals, out-of-frame TCR alpha sequences shared between twins showed an excess of sequences with low generation probability. In beta out-of-frame sequences, excess twin sharing was weaker, because having fewer shared sequences lowered the signal-to-noise ratio. Fewer insertions were carried by abundant cord blood beta clonotypes; a weaker similar trend was observed in young adult naive repertoires, while no such trend was observed in memory repertoires.

The rearrangement joined TRBV24-1 to TRBJ2-1; TRBD2 might be the D gene, on 5 matching bases. Sequenced sample: naive T cells sorted from blood. This specimen's cell subset or site label, per the study, means: cells isolated with a human naive T-cell isolation kit. This TCR came from a woman aged 50 to 60 in good health. In nucleotides, the sequence is TGTGCCACCAGTGACGTAGGAGGCTCCTACAATGAGCAGTTCTTC. Its protein product is CATSDVGGSYNEQFF.